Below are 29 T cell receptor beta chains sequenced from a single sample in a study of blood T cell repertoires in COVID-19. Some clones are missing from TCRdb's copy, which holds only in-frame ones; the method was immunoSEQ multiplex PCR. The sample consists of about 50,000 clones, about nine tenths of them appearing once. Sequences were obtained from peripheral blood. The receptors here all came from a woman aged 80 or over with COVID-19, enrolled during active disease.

The CDR3 here is CASSPGQGRLKSSYNEQFF. In nucleotides, the CDR3 is TGTGCCAGCAGCCCCGGACAGGGGAGGCTAAAAAGCTCCTACAATGAGCAGTTCTTC. The chain recombines TRBV11-3 with TRBJ2-1; 9 bases are a match to TRBD1. CDR1 SGHNT and CDR2 YENEEA come from the germline V gene. V dropped 5 bases and J dropped 0; count of bases not matched to a gene: 14. This CDR3 contains 19 residues.

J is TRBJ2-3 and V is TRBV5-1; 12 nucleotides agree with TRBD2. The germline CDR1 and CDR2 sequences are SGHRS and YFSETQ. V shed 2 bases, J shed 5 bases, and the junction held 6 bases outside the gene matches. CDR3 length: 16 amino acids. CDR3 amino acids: CASSFLAGGQKDTQYF. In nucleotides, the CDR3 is TGCGCCAGCAGCTTCCTAGCGGGGGGGCAGAAAGATACGCAGTATTTT.

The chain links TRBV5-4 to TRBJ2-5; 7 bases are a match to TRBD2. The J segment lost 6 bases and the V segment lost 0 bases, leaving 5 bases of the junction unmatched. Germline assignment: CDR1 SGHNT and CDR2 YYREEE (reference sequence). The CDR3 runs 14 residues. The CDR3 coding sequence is TGTGCCAGCAGCTTGGAGGCTAGCGGAAAGACCCAGTACTTC. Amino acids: CASSLEASGKTQYF.

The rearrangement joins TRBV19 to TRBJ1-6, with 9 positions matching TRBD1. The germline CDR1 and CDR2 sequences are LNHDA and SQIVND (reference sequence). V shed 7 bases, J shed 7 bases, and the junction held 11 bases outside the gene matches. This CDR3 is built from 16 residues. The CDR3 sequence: CASTTTGGARNSPLHF. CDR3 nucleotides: TGTGCCAGTACCACTACAGGGGGCGCGCGGAATTCACCCCTCCACTTT.

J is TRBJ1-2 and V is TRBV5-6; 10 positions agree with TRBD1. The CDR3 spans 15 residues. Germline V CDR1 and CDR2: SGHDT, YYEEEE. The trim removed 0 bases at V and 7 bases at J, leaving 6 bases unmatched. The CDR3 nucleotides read TGTGCCAGCAGCTTGGTCGACAGGGGGCTCTCTGGCTACACCTTC. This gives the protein CASSLVDRGLSGYTF.

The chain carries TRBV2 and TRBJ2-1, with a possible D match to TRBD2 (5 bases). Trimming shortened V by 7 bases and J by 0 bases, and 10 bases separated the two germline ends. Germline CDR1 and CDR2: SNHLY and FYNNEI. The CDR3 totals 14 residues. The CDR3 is CASKQGSSYNEQFF. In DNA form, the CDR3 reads TGTGCCAGCAAACAAGGGAGCTCCTACAATGAGCAGTTCTTC. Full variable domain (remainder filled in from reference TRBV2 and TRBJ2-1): EPEVTQTPSHQVTQMGQEVILRCVPISNHLYFYWYRQILGQKVEFLVSFYNNEISEKSEIFDDQFSVERPDGSNFTLKIRSTKLEDSAMYFCASKQGSSYNEQFFGPGTRLTVL.

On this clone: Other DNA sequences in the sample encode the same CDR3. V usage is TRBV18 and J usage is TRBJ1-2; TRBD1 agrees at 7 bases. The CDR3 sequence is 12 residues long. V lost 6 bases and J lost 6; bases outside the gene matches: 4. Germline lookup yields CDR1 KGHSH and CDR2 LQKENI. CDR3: CASSPDRDGYTF. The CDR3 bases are TGTGCCAGCTCTCCTGACAGGGATGGCTACACCTTC. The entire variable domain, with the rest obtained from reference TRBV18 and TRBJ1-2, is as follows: NAGVMQNPRHLVRRRGQEARLRCSPMKGHSHVYWYRQLPEEGLKFMVYLQKENIIDESGMPKERFSAEFPKEGPSILRIQQVVRGDSAAYFCASSPDRDGYTFGSGTRLTVV.

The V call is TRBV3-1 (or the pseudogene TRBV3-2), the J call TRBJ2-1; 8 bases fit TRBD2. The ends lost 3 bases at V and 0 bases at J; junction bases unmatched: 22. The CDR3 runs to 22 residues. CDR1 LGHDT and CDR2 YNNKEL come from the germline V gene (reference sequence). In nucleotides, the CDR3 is TGTGCCAGCAGCCATCCACCTGCGGGATATGGACTAGCCCAAAGCTCCTACAATGAGCAGTTCTTC. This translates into CASSHPPAGYGLAQSSYNEQFF.

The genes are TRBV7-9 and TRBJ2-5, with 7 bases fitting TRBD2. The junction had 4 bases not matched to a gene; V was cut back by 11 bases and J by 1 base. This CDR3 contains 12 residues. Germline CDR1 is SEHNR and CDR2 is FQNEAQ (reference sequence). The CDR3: CAAGGVQETQYF. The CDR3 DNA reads TGTGCCGCTGGGGGGGTCCAAGAGACCCAGTACTTC. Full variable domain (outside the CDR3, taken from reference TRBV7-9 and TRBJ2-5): DTGVSQNPRHKITKRGQNVTFRCDPISEHNRLYWYRQTLGQGPEFLTYFQNEAQLEKSRLLSDRFSAERPKGSFSTLEIQRTEQGDSAMYLCAAGGVQETQYFGPGTRLLVL.

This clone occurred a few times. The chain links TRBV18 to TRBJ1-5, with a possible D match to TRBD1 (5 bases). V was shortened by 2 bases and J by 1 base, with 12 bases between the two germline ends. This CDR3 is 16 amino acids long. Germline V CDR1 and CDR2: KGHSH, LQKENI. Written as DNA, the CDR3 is TGTGCCAGCTCACCATCGACAGTTTTCAGCAATCAGCCCCAGCATTTT. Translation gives CASSPSTVFSNQPQHF.

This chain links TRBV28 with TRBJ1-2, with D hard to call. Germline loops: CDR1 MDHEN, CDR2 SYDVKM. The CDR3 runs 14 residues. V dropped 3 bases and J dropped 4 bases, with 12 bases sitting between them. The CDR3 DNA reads TGTGCCAGCAGTTTTTCAGGTCTTGGCTATGGCTACACCTTC. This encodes CASSFSGLGYGYTF.

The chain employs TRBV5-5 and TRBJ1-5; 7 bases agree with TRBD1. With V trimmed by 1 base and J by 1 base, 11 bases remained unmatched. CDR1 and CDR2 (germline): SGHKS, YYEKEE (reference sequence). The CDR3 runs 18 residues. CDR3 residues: CASSLLGSGGRSNQPQHF. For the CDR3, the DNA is TGTGCCAGCAGCTTGTTAGGTTCAGGGGGTAGGAGCAATCAGCCCCAGCATTTT.

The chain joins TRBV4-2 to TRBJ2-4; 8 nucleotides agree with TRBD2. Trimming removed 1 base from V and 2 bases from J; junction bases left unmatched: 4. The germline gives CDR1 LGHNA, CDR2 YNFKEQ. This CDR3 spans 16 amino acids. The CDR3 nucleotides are TGTGCCAGCAGCCAAGTCGGGGGGGCTTCCAAAAACATTCAGTACTTC. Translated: CASSQVGGASKNIQYF.

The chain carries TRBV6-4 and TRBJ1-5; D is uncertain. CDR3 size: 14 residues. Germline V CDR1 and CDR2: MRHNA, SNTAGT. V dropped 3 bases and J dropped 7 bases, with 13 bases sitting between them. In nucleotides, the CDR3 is TGTGCCAGCAGTGATAGGGCCGGAGGGCAGCCCCAGCATTTT. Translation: CASSDRAGGQPQHF.

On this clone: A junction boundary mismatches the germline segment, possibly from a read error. The CDR3, as DNA: TGCGCCCGCAGCTTCCCGGGGGGGGGCCAAGAGACCCAGTACTTC. Protein: CARSFPGGGQETQYF. V is TRBV5-1 and J is TRBJ2-5, with 8 positions matching TRBD2. The germline CDR1 and CDR2 sequences are SGHRS and YFSETQ. The CDR3 is made up of 15 amino acids.

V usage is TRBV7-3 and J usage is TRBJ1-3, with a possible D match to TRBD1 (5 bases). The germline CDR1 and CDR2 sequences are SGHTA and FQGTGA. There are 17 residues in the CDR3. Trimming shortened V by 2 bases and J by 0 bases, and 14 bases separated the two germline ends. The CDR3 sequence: CASSLQGPGGSGNTIYF. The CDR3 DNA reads TGTGCCAGCAGCTTACAGGGACCCGGGGGCTCTGGAAACACCATATATTTT.

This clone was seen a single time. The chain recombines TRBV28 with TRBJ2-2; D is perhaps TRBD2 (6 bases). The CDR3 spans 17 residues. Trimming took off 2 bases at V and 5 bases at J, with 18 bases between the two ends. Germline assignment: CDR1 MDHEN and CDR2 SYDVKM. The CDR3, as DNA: TGTGCCAGCAGTTTAATGTGGGCGGGGATGGGTACCGGGGAGCTGTTTTTT. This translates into CASSLMWAGMGTGELFF.

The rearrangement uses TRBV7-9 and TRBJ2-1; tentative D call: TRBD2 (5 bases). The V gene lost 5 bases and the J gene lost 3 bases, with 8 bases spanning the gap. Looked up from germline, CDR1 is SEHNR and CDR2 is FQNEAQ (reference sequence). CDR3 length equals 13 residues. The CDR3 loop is CASSPDYYNEQFF. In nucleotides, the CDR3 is TGTGCCAGCAGCCCCGACTACTACAATGAGCAGTTCTTC. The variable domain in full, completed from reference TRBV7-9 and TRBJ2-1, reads DTGVSQNPRHKITKRGQNVTFRCDPISEHNRLYWYRQTLGQGPEFLTYFQNEAQLEKSRLLSDRFSAERPKGSFSTLEIQRTEQGDSAMYLCASSPDYYNEQFFGPGTRLTVL.

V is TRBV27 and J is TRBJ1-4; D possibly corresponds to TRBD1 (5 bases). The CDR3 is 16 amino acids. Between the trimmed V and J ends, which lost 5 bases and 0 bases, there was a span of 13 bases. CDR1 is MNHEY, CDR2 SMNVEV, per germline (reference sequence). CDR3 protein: CASSPYRRTTNEKLFF. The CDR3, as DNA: TGTGCCAGCAGTCCCTACAGGAGAACAACTAATGAAAAACTGTTTTTT.

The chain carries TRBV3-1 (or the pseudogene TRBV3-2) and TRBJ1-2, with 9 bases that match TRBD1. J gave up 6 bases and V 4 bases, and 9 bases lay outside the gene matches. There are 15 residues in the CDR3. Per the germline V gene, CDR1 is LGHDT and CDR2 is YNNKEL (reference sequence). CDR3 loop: CASSPWTGVLNGYTF. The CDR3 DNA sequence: TGTGCCAGCAGCCCCTGGACAGGGGTTCTGAATGGCTACACCTTC.

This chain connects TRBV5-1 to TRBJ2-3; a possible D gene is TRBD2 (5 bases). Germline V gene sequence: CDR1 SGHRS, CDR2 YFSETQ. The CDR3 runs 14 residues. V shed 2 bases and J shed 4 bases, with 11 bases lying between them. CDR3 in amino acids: CASSFSARADTQYF. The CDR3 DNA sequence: TGCGCCAGCAGCTTTAGTGCGCGGGCAGATACGCAGTATTTT.

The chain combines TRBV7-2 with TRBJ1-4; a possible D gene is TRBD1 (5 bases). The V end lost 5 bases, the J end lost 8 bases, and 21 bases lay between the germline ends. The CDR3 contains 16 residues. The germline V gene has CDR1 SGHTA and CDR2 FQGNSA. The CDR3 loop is CASSGRTNAGREKLFF. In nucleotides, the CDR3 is TGTGCCAGCAGCGGGCGGACAAATGCCGGTCGGGAAAAACTGTTTTTT.

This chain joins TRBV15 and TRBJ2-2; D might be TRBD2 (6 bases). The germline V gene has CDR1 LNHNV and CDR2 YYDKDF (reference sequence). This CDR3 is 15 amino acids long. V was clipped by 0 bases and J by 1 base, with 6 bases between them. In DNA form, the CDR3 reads TGTGCCACCAGCAGAGAGGGAGGGAACACCGGGGAGCTGTTTTTT. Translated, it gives CATSREGGNTGELFF.

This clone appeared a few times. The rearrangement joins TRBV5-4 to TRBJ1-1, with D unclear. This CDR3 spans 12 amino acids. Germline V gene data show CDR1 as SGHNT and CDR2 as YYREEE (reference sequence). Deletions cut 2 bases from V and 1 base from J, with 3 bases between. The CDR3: CASSFGNTEAFF. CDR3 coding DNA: TGTGCCAGCAGCTTCGGGAACACTGAAGCTTTCTTT.

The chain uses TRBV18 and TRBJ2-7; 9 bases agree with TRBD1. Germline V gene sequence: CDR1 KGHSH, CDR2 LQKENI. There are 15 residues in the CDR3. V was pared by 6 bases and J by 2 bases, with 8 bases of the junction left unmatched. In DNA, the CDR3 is TGTGCCAGCTCGGAGCTGGGGGACAGGGCCTACGAGCAGTACTTC. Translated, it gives CASSELGDRAYEQYF.

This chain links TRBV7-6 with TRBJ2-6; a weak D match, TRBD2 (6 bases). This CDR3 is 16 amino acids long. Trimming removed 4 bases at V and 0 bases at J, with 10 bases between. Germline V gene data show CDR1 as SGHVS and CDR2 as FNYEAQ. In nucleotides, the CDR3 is TGTGCCAGCAGCTCGGTGGGGGGCTCTGGGGCCAACGTCCTGACTTTC. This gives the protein CASSSVGGSGANVLTF.

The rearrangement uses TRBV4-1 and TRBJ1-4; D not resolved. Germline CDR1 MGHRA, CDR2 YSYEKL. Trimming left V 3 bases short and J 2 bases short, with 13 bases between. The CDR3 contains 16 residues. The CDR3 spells CASSQAGAATNEKLFF. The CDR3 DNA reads TGCGCCAGCAGCCAGGCGGGCGCAGCCACTAATGAAAAACTGTTTTTT.

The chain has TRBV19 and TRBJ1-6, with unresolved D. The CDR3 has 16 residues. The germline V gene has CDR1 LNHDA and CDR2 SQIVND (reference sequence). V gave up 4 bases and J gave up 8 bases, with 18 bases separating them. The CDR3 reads CASSSWAALRDSPLHF. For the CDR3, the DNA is TGTGCCAGTAGTAGCTGGGCAGCCCTTCGTGATTCACCCCTCCACTTT.

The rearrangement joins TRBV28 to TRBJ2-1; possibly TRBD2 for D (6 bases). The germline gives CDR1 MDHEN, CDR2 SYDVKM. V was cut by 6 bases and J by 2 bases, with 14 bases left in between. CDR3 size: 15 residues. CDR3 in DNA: TGTGCCAGCAGGTCGCAGGGAGGAACCTACAATGAGCAGTTCTTC. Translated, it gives CASRSQGGTYNEQFF.